This T cell receptor beta chain was recovered during a study of T cells in Graves' hyperthyroidism and ophthalmopathy. General study points: Classification by a 13 V-J model distinguished ophthalmopathy from stable hyperthyroidism. Blood also contained most expanded thyroid clonotypes above 0.001.

The sample holds many counts of this clonotype. Its antigen is unidentified. The germline CDR1 and CDR2 sequences are LGHDT and YNNKEL (reference sequence). The CDR3 contains 15 residues. Trimming removed 2 bases from V and 3 bases from J; junction bases left unmatched: 6. RNA transcripts served as the template for amplifying TCR beta CDR3 regions. Initially, a first-round RT-PCR of the TCR CDR3 employed the HTBI primer set. TCRdb re-derived calls from the multiplex PCR reads in MiXCR, one entry per CDR3 protein. Of about 560,000 distinct CDR3 sequences in the sample, about a sixth were seen once. Specimen: blood. The TCR sequence derives from a woman between 18 and 30 years old with Graves' hyperthyroidism. The rearrangement links TRBV3-1 to TRBJ2-7; 8 nucleotides line up with TRBD2. CDR3 amino acids: CASSQSAGGVYEQYF. In nucleotides, the CDR3 is TGTGCCAGCAGCCAATCCGCGGGAGGTGTCTACGAGCAGTACTTC.